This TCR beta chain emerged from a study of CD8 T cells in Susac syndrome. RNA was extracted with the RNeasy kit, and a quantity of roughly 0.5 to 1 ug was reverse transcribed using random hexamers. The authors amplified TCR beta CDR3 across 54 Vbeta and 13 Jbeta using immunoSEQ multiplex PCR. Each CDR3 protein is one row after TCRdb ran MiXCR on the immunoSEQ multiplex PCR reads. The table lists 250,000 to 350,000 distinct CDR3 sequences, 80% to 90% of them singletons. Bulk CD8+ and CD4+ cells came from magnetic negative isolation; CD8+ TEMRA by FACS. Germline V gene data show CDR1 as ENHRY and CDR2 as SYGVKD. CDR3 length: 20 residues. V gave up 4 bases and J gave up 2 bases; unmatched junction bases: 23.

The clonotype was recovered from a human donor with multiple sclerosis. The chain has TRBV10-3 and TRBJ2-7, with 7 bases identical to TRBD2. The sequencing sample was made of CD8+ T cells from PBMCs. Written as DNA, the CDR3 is TGTGCCATCAGTGGTTCCCCAGCTAAAAGACCGGGACTAAATCCCTACGAGCAGTACTTC. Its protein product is CAISGSPAKRPGLNPYEQYF.